This paragraph covers one T cell receptor (beta chain) sequence. Its antigen remains unknown. This entry belongs to a study of T-cell reconstitution after alpha-beta-depleted transplantation in children. Regarding the study as a whole: At around two months after transplant, the alpha-beta T cells were reportedly derived from several hundred expanded clones that came from non-depleted graft cells. Surviving thymic progenitors and recipient T cells were the source of high TCRbeta diversity at day 60 in some patients.

The V and J ends lost 5 bases and 2 bases, in that order; junction bases with no gene match: 4. The CDR3 length is 15 residues. Germline V CDR1 and CDR2: SGHTA, FQGNSA. This sample's TCRbeta library carried unique molecular identifier barcodes. MiXCR, applied by TCRdb to the PCR reads, yields one record per CDR3 protein. The data show 200,000 to 250,000 distinct CDR3 sequences, roughly 25% seen once. The sample consisted of PBMCs, mostly from graft donor cells, taken 360 days after TCRalphabeta/CD19-depleted stem cell transplant. The chain employs TRBV7-2 and TRBJ2-5, with TRBD1 matching over 11 bases. The receptor was derived from a female patient between 2 and 15 years old who had a stem cell transplant for congenital amegakaryocytic thrombocytopenia, so the T cells may come from the graft donor. The CDR3 reads CASSIRDRGQETQYF. CDR3 nucleotide sequence: TGTGCCAGCAGCATAAGGGACAGGGGGCAAGAGACCCAGTACTTC.